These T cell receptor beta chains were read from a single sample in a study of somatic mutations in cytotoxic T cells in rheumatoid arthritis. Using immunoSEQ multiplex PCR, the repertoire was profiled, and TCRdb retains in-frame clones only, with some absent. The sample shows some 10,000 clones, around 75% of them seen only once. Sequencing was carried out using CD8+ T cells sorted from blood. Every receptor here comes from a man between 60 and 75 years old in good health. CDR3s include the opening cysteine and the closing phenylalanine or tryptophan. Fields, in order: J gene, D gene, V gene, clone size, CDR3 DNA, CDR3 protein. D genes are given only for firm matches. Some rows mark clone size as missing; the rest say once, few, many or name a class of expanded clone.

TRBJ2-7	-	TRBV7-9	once	TGTGCCAGCAGCTCGACAGGAACCTACTACGAGCAGTACTTC	CASSSTGTYYEQYF
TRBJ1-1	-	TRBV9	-	TGTGCCAGCAGCGTAGGGAACGGTGAAGCTTTCTTT	CASSVGNGEAFF
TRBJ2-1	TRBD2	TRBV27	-	TGTGCCAGCAGTCCCGGGACTAGCGGGTACAATGAGCAGTTCTTC	CASSPGTSGYNEQFF
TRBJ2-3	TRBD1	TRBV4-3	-	TGCGCCAGCAGCCAAACAGGGGGCTCTGCGGCAGATACGCAGTATTTT	CASSQTGGSAADTQYF
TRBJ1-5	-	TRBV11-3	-	TGTGCCAGCCCCAACCTGGGACAAGGGGCTCAGCATTTT	CASPNLGQGAQHF
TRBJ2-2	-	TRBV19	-	TGTGCCAGTAGTATAGTCGGAGGGTCCGGGGAGCTGTTTTTT	CASSIVGGSGELFF
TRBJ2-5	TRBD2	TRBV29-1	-	TGCAGCGTTGAGTTAGCGGGGGAGACCCAGTACTTC	CSVELAGETQYF
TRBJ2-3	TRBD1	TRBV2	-	TGTGCCAGCAGTCAGGGGGCCGACTCGACAGATACGCAGTATTTT	CASSQGADSTDTQYF
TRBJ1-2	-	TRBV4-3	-	TGCGCCAGCAGCCAAGATCTTGATAGGGCTACTTACTATGGCTACACCTTC	CASSQDLDRATYYGYTF
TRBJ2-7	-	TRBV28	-	TGTGCCAGCAGTTTCGAGGGCTCCTACGAGCAGTACTTC	CASSFEGSYEQYF
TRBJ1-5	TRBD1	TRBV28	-	TGTGCCAGCAGTTTAGAGGGGGCCACCGTCAATCAGCCCCAGCATTTT	CASSLEGATVNQPQHF
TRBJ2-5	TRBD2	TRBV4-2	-	TGTGCCAGCAGCCAAGATTGGACTAGCGGGAGTTGGGAAGAGACCCAGTACTTC	CASSQDWTSGSWEETQYF
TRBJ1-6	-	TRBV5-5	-	TGTGCCAGCACCTCTAAGGGGGGGGGTGGCTATAATTCACCCCTCCACTTT	CASTSKGGGGYNSPLHF
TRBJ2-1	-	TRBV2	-	TGTGCCAGCAGAGATATAGGAGTAGGGAGCTGGGGTGAGCAGTTCTTC	CASRDIGVGSWGEQFF
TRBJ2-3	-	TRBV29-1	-	TGCAGCGTTGACAGGGGTAGTAGCACAGATACGCAGTATTTT	CSVDRGSSTDTQYF
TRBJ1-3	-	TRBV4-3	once	TGCGCCAGCAGCCAAGATTGGAGAATCTCTGGAAACACCATATATTTT	CASSQDWRISGNTIYF
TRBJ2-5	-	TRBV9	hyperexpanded	TGTGCCAGCTCCCGGTGGACGGCCCCCCAAGAGACCCAGTACTTC	CASSRWTAPQETQYF
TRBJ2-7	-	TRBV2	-	TGTGCCATCCAACAAGGGTTTTCCTACGAGCAGTACTTC	CAIQQGFSYEQYF
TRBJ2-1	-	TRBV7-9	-	TGTGCCAGCAGCTTCGTTGGGACCTACAATGAGCAGTTCTTC	CASSFVGTYNEQFF
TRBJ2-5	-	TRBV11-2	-	TGTGCCAGCAGCTTGGTAGGATCACAAGAGACCCAGTACTTC	CASSLVGSQETQYF
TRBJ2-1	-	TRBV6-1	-	TGTGCCAGCAGCGAAATTGGGACTTTTAACAATGAGCAGTTCTTC	CASSEIGTFNNEQFF
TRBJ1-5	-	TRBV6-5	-	TGTGCCAGCAGTTATTCGGGAAATAGCAATCAGCCCCAGCATTTT	CASSYSGNSNQPQHF
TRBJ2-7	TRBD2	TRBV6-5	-	TGTGCCAGCAGTTACTCTAGCGGGAGCTCCTACGAGCAGTACTTC	CASSYSSGSSYEQYF
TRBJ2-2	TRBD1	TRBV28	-	TGTGCCAGCAGTTTAGGGACAGGGTCCTTCGGGGAGCTGTTTTTT	CASSLGTGSFGELFF